This T cell receptor beta chain is from a study of blood T cells in healthy people across ages. Through a sample-barcoded 5' primer and a J-beta primer mix, a second PCR was run for about 6 to 11 cycles. TCRdb reprocessed the 5' RACE reads with MiXCR, giving one entry per CDR3 protein. The sample lists 850,000 to 1,000,000 distinct CDR3 sequences; about 51% were seen once. This clonotype was seen a handful of times. This CDR3 has 16 amino acids. Looked up from germline, CDR1 is SGHRS and CDR2 is YFSETQ. V was pared by 3 bases and J by 0 bases, with 16 bases between. The chain couples TRBV5-1 to TRBJ2-7, with unresolved D. The specimen sequenced was blood. This clonotype was sampled from a woman aged 60 to 75 in good health. CDR3: CASSSLIGRSSYEQYF. CDR3 DNA sequence: TGCGCCAGCAGCTCCCTCATCGGACGGAGCTCCTACGAGCAGTACTTC.